The rows below give T cell receptor beta chains drawn from one sample of a study of cytomegalovirus exposure and HLA in healthy donors. Data came from immunoSEQ multiplex PCR; TCRdb stores just in-frame clones and leaves some out. The sample carries about 330,000 clones, 86% recorded once. Sample: PBMCs. These receptors were taken from a woman between 18 and 29 years old in good health and CMV-seronegative. The CDR3 runs from the conserved cysteine through the conserved F or W. D genes are given only for firm matches. Size tells how often a clone was seen (once, few, many) or the class of an expanded clone, and some rows leave it out.

. TRBJ1-2 TRBV18 TRBD1 TGTGCCAGCTCACCACCGGGACAGGGGGCACAAGGCTACACCTTC CASSPPGQGAQGYTF
. TRBJ2-5 TRBV20-1 . TGCAGTGCTGTACAAGAGACCCAGTACTTC CSAVQETQYF
. TRBJ1-5 TRBV11-2 . TGTGCCAGCAGCCCAGACAGGAAGGATAGCAATCAGCCCCAGCATTTT CASSPDRKDSNQPQHF
. TRBJ2-1 TRBV18 TRBD2 TGTGCCAGCTCACCGGGACCGGGACTAGCGGGAGAGGGGCAGTTCTTC CASSPGPGLAGEGQFF
. TRBJ2-3 TRBV9 TRBD2 TGTGCCAGCAAAGACCCGGCGGGAGGGAGTATGTCAGATACGCAGTATTTT CASKDPAGGSMSDTQYF
. TRBJ2-7 TRBV28 TRBD1 TGTGCCAGCAGTGGGACCCGGGACAGGGTTTCTTTTGTGGACTACGAGCAGTACTTC CASSGTRDRVSFVDYEQYF
once TRBJ1-2 TRBV9 TRBD1 TGTGCCAGCAGCGTAGGGTGGGGGACAGGGTGGGTGAATGGCTACACCTTC CASSVGWGTGWVNGYTF
once TRBJ2-3 TRBV11-2 . TGTGCCAGCAGTCACACAGATACGCAGTATTTT CASSHTDTQYF
. TRBJ2-5 TRBV18 TRBD1 TGTGCCAGCTCACTATTAAACAGGGGGTCGACCCAAGAGACCCAGTACTTC CASSLLNRGSTQETQYF
. TRBJ2-3 TRBV6-1 . TGTGCCAGCAGTGAAGACAGGGTTCGGGATACGCAGTATTTT CASSEDRVRDTQYF
. TRBJ1-1 TRBV7-2 TRBD1 TGTGCCAGCACCCAGGGACAGGGATTCACTGAAGCTTTCTTT CASTQGQGFTEAFF
. TRBJ2-3 TRBV28 . TGTGCCAGCAGTTCCCCGGAGGGGGCTACAGATACGCAGTATTTT CASSSPEGATDTQYF
. TRBJ2-1 TRBV19 . TGTGCCAGTAGTATACAGGACACCCTCGGGAATGAGCAGTTCTTC CASSIQDTLGNEQFF
. TRBJ2-7 TRBV19 TRBD2 TGTGCCAGTAGCAACCGAGGACTAGCGGGACAGGAGCAGTACTTC CASSNRGLAGQEQYF
. TRBJ2-7 TRBV5-1 TRBD2 TGCGCCAGCAGCTTGACTAGCGGGCGGTACGAGCAGTACTTC CASSLTSGRYEQYF
. TRBJ2-5 TRBV5-6 TRBD2 TGTGCCAGCAGCCCCCGGACTAGCGGGAGTTGGCAAGAGACCCAGTACTTC CASSPRTSGSWQETQYF
. TRBJ2-7 TRBV5-4 TRBD2 TGTGCCAGCAGCCCGTCTACCGGGAGGACTCGGGAGCAGTACTTC CASSPSTGRTREQYF
. TRBJ2-5 TRBV19 . TGTGCCAGTAGCCCCTACAGGGAAGAGACCCAGTACTTC CASSPYREETQYF
. TRBJ2-7 TRBV10-3 TRBD1 TGTGCCACGCACCGGGACAGGGCTACCTACTACGAGCAGTACTTC CATHRDRATYYEQYF
few TRBJ2-1 TRBV25-1 TRBD2 TGTGCCAGCAGTGTCCCCGGGACTAGCGGCCTAAATGAGCAGTTCTTC CASSVPGTSGLNEQFF
few TRBJ2-7 TRBV4-1 TRBD2 TGCGCCAGCAGCCTCCCCGGTGAGACTAGCGGGAGTGACGAGCAGTACTTC CASSLPGETSGSDEQYF
. TRBJ2-7 TRBV2 TRBD2 TGTGCCAGCAGCCTGGGACTAGCGGAGATCTACGAGCAGTACTTC CASSLGLAEIYEQYF
once TRBJ1-2 TRBV6-1 . TGTGCCAGCAGTGAAGCTGGCGGGGGCAGGGGCTACACCTTC CASSEAGGGRGYTF
. TRBJ2-7 TRBV4-1 . TGCGCCAGCAGCCAAGCGCCCCCGGGGATAGCGCGGTCCTACGAGCAGTACTTC CASSQAPPGIARSYEQYF
. TRBJ1-2 TRBV18 . TGTGCCAGCTCACCCGGACTGAGCGGCTACACCTTC CASSPGLSGYTF
. TRBJ2-6 TRBV7-9 . TGTGCCAGCGCTAGCTCTGGGGCCAACGTCCTGACTTTC CASASSGANVLTF
. TRBJ2-1 TRBV25-1 . TGTGCCAGCCAGAGAAGGGCTAGCGCCCTGAATGAGCAGTTCTTC CASQRRASALNEQFF